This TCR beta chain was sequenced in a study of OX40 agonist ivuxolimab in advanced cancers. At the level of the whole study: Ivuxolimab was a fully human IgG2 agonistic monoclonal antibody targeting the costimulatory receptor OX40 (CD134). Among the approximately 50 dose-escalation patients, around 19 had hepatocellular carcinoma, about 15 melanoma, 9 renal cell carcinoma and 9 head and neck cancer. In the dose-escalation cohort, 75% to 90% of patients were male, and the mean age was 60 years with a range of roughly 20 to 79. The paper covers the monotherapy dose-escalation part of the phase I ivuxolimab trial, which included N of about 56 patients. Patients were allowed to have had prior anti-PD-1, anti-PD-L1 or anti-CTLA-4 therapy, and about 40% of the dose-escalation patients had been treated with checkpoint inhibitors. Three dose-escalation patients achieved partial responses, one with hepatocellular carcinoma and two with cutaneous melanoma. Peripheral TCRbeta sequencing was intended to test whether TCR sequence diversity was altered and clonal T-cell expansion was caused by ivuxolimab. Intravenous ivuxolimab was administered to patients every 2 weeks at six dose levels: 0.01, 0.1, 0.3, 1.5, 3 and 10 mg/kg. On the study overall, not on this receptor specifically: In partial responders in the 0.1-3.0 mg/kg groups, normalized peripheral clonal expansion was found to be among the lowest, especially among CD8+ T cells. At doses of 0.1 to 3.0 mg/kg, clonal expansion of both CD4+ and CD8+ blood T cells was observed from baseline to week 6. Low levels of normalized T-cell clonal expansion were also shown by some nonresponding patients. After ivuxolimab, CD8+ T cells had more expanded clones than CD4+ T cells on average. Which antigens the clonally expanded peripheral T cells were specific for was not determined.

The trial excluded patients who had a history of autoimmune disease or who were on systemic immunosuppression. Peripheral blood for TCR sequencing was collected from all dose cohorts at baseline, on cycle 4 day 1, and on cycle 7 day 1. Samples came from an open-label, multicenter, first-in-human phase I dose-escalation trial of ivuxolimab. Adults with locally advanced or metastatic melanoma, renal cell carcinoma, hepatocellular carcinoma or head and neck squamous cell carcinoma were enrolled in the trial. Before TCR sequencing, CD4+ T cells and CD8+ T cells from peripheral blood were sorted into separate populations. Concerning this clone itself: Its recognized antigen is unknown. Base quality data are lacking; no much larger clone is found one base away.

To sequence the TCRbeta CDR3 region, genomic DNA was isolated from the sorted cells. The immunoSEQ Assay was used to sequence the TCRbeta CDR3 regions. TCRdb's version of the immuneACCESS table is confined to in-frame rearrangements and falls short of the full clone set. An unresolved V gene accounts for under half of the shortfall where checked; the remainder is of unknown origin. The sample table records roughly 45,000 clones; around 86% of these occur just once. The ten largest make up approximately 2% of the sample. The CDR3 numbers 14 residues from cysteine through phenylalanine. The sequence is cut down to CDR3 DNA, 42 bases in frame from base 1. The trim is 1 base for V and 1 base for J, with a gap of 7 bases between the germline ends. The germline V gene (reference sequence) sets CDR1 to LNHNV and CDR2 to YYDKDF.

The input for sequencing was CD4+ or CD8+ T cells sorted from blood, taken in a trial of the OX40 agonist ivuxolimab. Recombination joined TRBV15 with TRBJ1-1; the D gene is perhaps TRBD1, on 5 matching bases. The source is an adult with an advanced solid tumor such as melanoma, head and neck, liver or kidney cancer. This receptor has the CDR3 CATSRVGGNTEAFF. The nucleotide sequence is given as TGTGCCACCAGCAGAGTCGGGGGGAACACTGAAGCTTTCTTT.